The TCR beta chain under discussion was sequenced for a study of regulatory T cells in long-lasting Graves disease. Study-level background: By definition, persistent Graves' disease involved antithyroid drugs for over 5 years alongside positive TSH receptor antibodies.

A word on this clonotype: Its antigen is currently unknown.

Study observations and caveats: Relative to new patients (roughly 1,000), persistent patients exhibited greater sharing of public clonotypes (over 2,500). Preferential use of TRBV28, TRBJ1-2 and TRBJ2-5 was seen in persistent disease.

Germline-derived CDR1 and CDR2 are LNHDA and SQIVND (reference sequence). V was pared by 10 bases and J by 0 bases, with 10 bases between. The CDR3 covers 13 residues. Combining iRepertoire HTBI primers with Arm-PCR of CDR3 regions, the authors built TCR beta libraries. TCRdb redid the calling of the multiplex PCR reads with MiXCR, one entry per CDR3 protein. The sample yields about 310,000 distinct CDR3 sequences, 22% seen once. Described time point: persistent/refractory GD, antithyroid drugs over 5 years with positive TRAb. RNA from PBMCs was the source of the TCR library. The sequence derives from a female donor with Graves disease. The rearrangement links TRBV19 to TRBJ1-5; no clear D. The sequenced sample was peripheral blood mononuclear cells (PBMCs), obtained when the disease was refractory, from a patient treated with antithyroid drugs. The CDR3 protein is CATPGFSNQPQHF. DNA of the CDR3: TGTGCCACGCCCGGGTTTAGCAATCAGCCCCAGCATTTT.